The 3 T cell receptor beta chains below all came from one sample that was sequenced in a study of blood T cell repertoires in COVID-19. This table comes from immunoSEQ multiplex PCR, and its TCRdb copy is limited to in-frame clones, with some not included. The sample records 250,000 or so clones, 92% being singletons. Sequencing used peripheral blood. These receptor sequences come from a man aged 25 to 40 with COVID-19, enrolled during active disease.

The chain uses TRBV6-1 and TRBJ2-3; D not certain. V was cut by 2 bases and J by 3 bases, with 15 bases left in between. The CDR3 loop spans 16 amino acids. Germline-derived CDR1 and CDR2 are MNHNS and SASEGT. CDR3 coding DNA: TGTGCCAGCAGTGAAACCCCGGTATTCATAACAGATACGCAGTATTTT. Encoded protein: CASSETPVFITDTQYF.

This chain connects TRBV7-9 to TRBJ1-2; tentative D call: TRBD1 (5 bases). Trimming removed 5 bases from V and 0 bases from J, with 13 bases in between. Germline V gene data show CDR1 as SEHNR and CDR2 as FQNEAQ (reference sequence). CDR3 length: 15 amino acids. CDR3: CASSLDRLSNYGYTF. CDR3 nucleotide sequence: TGTGCCAGCAGCCTCGACAGACTTTCTAACTATGGCTACACCTTC.

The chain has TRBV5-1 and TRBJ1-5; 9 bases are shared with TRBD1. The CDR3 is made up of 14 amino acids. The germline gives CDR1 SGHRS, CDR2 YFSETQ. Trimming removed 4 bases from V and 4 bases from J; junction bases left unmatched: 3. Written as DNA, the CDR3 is TGCGCCAGCAGCCCCGGGACAGGGAATCAGCCCCAGCATTTT. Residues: CASSPGTGNQPQHF. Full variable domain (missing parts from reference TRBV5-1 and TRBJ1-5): KAGVTQTPRYLIKTRGQQVTLSCSPISGHRSVSWYQQTPGQGLQFLFEYFSETQRNKGNFPGRFSGRQFSNSRSEMNVSTLELGDSALYLCASSPGTGNQPQHFGDGTRLSIL.